The 23 T cell receptor beta chains below were found in one sample sequenced in a study of T cell changes during pregnancy in multiple sclerosis. Here immunoSEQ multiplex PCR was the method, and the copy in TCRdb shows in-frame clones only, minus some. In the table there are 25,000 to 30,000 clones, approximately 87% of which are singletons. Specimen: CD8+ T cells from peripheral blood mononuclear cells, collected after pregnancy. The receptors come from a female donor with multiple sclerosis, enrolled in a pregnancy study.

J is TRBJ2-1 and V is TRBV4-2; 8 nucleotides align to TRBD2. Germline V gene data show CDR1 as LGHNA and CDR2 as YNFKEQ. V was pared by 0 bases and J by 2 bases, with 3 bases of the junction left unmatched. The CDR3 totals 16 residues. In DNA form, the CDR3 reads TGTGCCAGCAGCCAAGACGCGACTAGCGCCTACAATGAGCAGTTCTTC. Translation: CASSQDATSAYNEQFF.

This chain links TRBV7-9 with TRBJ2-7, with 10 bases lining up with TRBD1. J was trimmed by 6 bases and V by 5 bases; bases with no gene match: 13. Germline V lookup: CDR1 SEHNR, CDR2 FQNEAQ (reference sequence). The CDR3 runs to 16 residues. CDR3 DNA: TGTGCCAGCAGCCCTGTCCGGGACAGGGGTTTCGGCGAGCAGTACTTC. As protein: CASSPVRDRGFGEQYF.

CDR3 sequence: CASSDRGKTPYAGQYF. Here the CDR3 DNA reads TGTGCCAGCAGTGACCGGGGAAAGACTCCGTACGCTGGGCAGTATTTT. This rearrangement joins TRBV27 to TRBJ2-3; TRBD2 might be the D (5 bases). Trimming shortened V by 5 bases and J by 11 bases, and 26 bases separated the two germline ends. Germline V gene lookup returns CDR1 MNHEY and CDR2 SMNVEV (reference sequence). This CDR3 has 16 residues.

The chain joins TRBV5-4 to TRBJ2-5, with 10 nucleotides matching TRBD2. J was trimmed by 7 bases and V by 1 base; bases with no gene match: 7. This CDR3 is built from 15 residues. Germline V CDR1 and CDR2: SGHNT, YYREEE (reference sequence). CDR3 coding DNA: TGTGCCAGCAGCTTGAGGCAGCGGGGGGGGGTGACCCAGTACTTC. This codes for CASSLRQRGGVTQYF. Full variable domain (remainder filled in from reference TRBV5-4 and TRBJ2-5): ETGVTQSPTHLIKTRGQQVTLRCSSQSGHNTVSWYQQALGQGPQFIFQYYREEENGRGNFPPRFSGLQFPNYSSELNVNALELDDSALYLCASSLRQRGGVTQYFGPGTRLLVL.

This clone occurred a few times. This chain uses TRBV6-4 with TRBJ2-3, with a weak D call TRBD2 (7 bases). Germline lookup yields CDR1 MRHNA and CDR2 SNTAGT. V lost 3 bases to trimming and J lost 4 bases, with 11 bases between them. This CDR3 is 14 amino acids long. The CDR3 sequence: CASSEEGGADTQYF. The CDR3, as DNA: TGTGCCAGCAGTGAGGAGGGGGGGGCAGATACGCAGTATTTT.

The chain recombines TRBV21-1 with TRBJ1-1; the table's D call, TRBD1, has no DNA check behind it. TRBV21-1 is a pseudogene locus. There are 15 residues in the CDR3. The CDR3, as DNA: TGTGCCAGCAGGCAGGGCTACACAATTCGCACTGAAGCTTTCTTT. Translated: CASRQGYTIRTEAFF.

The V gene is TRBV7-9, the J gene TRBJ1-2, with D maybe TRBD1 (6 bases). Trimming cost V 2 bases and J 3 bases, with 10 bases left between them. The germline CDR1 and CDR2 sequences are SEHNR and FQNEAQ (reference sequence). The CDR3 has 14 residues. This chain's CDR3 is CASSLRGADYGYTF. Here the CDR3 DNA reads TGTGCCAGCAGCTTACGGGGGGCGGACTATGGCTACACCTTC.

The genes are TRBV4-2 and TRBJ2-7; D gene unclear. The CDR3 consists of 15 residues. V shed 1 base and J shed 3 bases, with 13 bases lying between them. Germline loops: CDR1 LGHNA, CDR2 YNFKEQ. CDR3 DNA sequence: TGTGCCAGCAGCCAAGCCGAGAGGCCCGACTACGAGCAGTACTTC. It specifies CASSQAERPDYEQYF.

The CDR3 nucleotides read TGTGCCAGCAGAACCGAGGGGGCTGGGGGTTCACCCCTCCACTTT. Translated: CASRTEGAGGSPLHF. J is TRBJ1-6 and V is TRBV9; 7 nucleotides agree with TRBD1. CDR3 length: 15 residues. The V segment lost 5 bases and the J segment 9 bases; nucleotides outside the gene matches: 11. Germline CDR1 is SGDLS and CDR2 is YYNGEE.

This chain connects TRBV6-1 to TRBJ2-1; D perhaps matches TRBD2 (7 bases). Between the trimmed V and J ends, which lost 2 bases and 9 bases, there was a span of 17 bases. The CDR3 is 15 amino acids. CDR1 and CDR2 from the germline V gene are MNHNS and SASEGT. The CDR3 DNA is TGTGCCAGCAGTGAACAAGGGGGGGGGCCCCCTGAGCAGTTCTTC. Amino acids: CASSEQGGGPPEQFF.

CDR3 bases: TGTGCCAGCTCACCACCGGACAGGGGGCATAGTGAAAAACTGTTTTTT. Encoded protein: CASSPPDRGHSEKLFF. This chain connects TRBV18 to TRBJ1-4, with 11 bases that match TRBD1. Germline V gene data show CDR1 as KGHSH and CDR2 as LQKENI. Trimming took 0 bases from V and 7 from J; bases not matched to a gene: 4. The CDR3 consists of 16 residues. The full variable domain, with the rest looked up from reference TRBV18 and TRBJ1-4, is NAGVMQNPRHLVRRRGQEARLRCSPMKGHSHVYWYRQLPEEGLKFMVYLQKENIIDESGMPKERFSAEFPKEGPSILRIQQVVRGDSAAYFCASSPPDRGHSEKLFFGSGTQLSVL.

The rearrangement uses TRBV19 and TRBJ2-1; 10 nucleotides agree with TRBD2. After removal of 2 bases from V and 5 bases from J, the junction contained 12 bases not matched to a gene. The germline V gene has CDR1 LNHDA and CDR2 SQIVND (reference sequence). The CDR3 loop spans 18 amino acids. For the CDR3, the DNA is TGTGCCAGTAGTATACGAAGCGGGGGGGCCAGTCGGGACAATGAGCAGTTCTTC. It codes for CASSIRSGGASRDNEQFF.

The chain has TRBV19 and TRBJ1-1; TRBD1 might be the D (5 bases). V shed 3 bases and J shed 3 bases, with 20 bases lying between them. This CDR3 has 17 amino acids. Germline V gene sequence: CDR1 LNHDA, CDR2 SQIVND (reference sequence). DNA of the CDR3: TGTGCCAGTAGTATTACGGTGGGGGTATGGGGGGACACTGAAGCTTTCTTT. It yields the protein CASSITVGVWGDTEAFF.

The gene calls are TRBV14 and TRBJ1-2; a possible D gene is TRBD1 (5 bases). V gave up 4 bases and J gave up 3 bases, with 18 bases separating them. Germline V CDR1 and CDR2: SGHDN, FVKESK. The CDR3 loop spans 16 amino acids. CDR3 sequence: CASSRHEDSSYYGYTF. In DNA, the CDR3 is TGTGCCAGCAGCCGCCATGAAGACAGCAGTTACTATGGCTACACCTTC.

The V gene is TRBV27, the J gene TRBJ1-1, with a tentative D call TRBD1 (6 bases). The V end was cut by 10 bases, the J end by 1 base, with 13 bases between. Per germline, CDR1 MNHEY and CDR2 SMNVEV (reference sequence). The CDR3 spans 13 residues. Here the CDR3 DNA reads TGTGCCACCTTGGGGGCGGGGAACACTGAAGCTTTCTTT. Its protein product is CATLGAGNTEAFF.

V and J are TRBV11-2 and TRBJ2-1, with 8 bases aligning to TRBD2. CDR1 and CDR2 (germline): SGHAT, FQNNGV. The CDR3 length is 15 residues. J gave up 7 bases and V 5 bases, and 10 bases lay outside the gene matches. The CDR3, as DNA: TGTGCCAGCAGCCCGGGACTAGGGGGGCGAAATGAGCAGTTCTTC. This gives the protein CASSPGLGGRNEQFF.

This clone was seen a few times. This sequence joins TRBV6-1 and TRBJ1-1; D is undetermined. The CDR3 consists of 12 residues. Trimming left V 8 bases short and J 3 bases short, with 10 bases between. CDR1 is MNHNS and CDR2 is SASEGT in the germline V gene. In DNA, the CDR3 is TGTGCCAGCGGAGAGTGGGACACTGAAGCTTTCTTT. Translating gives CASGEWDTEAFF.

This chain joins TRBV4-3 and TRBJ2-1; 12 nucleotides line up with TRBD2. The CDR3 extends over 16 amino acids. After removal of 0 bases from V and 9 bases from J, the junction contained 6 bases not matched to a gene. Germline loops: CDR1 LGHNA, CDR2 YSLEER. The CDR3 region is CASSQDPSGGATEQFF. For the CDR3, the DNA is TGCGCCAGCAGCCAAGATCCTAGCGGGGGGGCCACTGAGCAGTTCTTC.

V gene TRBV15 combines with J gene TRBJ2-3; TRBD2 is a possible D gene (6 bases). The V gene's germline CDR1 is LNHNV and CDR2 YYDKDF (reference sequence). This CDR3 is 16 amino acids long. V gave up 1 base and J gave up 5 bases, with 16 bases separating them. The chain's CDR3 is CATSRGGSGPEDTQYF. DNA for the CDR3: TGTGCCACCAGCAGAGGTGGTAGCGGCCCCGAAGATACGCAGTATTTT.

V is TRBV4-3 and J is TRBJ2-1; 8 positions match TRBD1. After removal of 1 base from V and 9 bases from J, the junction contained 8 bases not matched to a gene. The CDR3 covers 15 residues. The germline V gene has CDR1 LGHNA and CDR2 YSLEER. This CDR3 reads CASSQGQGILGEQFF. CDR3 DNA: TGCGCCAGCAGCCAAGGACAGGGGATTTTGGGTGAGCAGTTCTTC.

The chain has TRBV9 and TRBJ2-7, with D possibly TRBD2 on 6 matching bases. Germline CDR1 reads SGDLS; CDR2 reads YYNGEE. The V end lost 4 bases, the J end lost 2 bases, and 16 bases lay between the germline ends. CDR3 length: 15 amino acids. The CDR3 loop is CASSPEGTGAYEQYF. The CDR3 region has the DNA TGTGCCAGCAGCCCCGAGGGGACGGGGGCCTACGAGCAGTACTTC.

The rearrangement uses TRBV5-5 and TRBJ2-3, with D possibly matching TRBD2 (5 bases). The CDR3 runs to 13 residues. Germline V CDR1 and CDR2: SGHKS, YYEKEE (reference sequence). Trimming left V 3 bases short and J 2 bases short, with 7 bases between. DNA of the CDR3: TGTGCCAGCAGCTGGAGGACCACAGATACGCAGTATTTT. Amino acid sequence: CASSWRTTDTQYF.

V usage is TRBV7-9 and J usage is TRBJ2-7, with 13 bases that match TRBD2. Per the germline V gene, CDR1 is SEHNR and CDR2 is FQNEAQ (reference sequence). The length of the CDR3 is 15 residues. V was pared by 1 base and J by 4 bases, with 1 base of the junction left unmatched. The CDR3, as DNA: TGTGCCAGCAGCTTAGGGACTAGCGGGGGATACGAGCAGTACTTC. This translates into CASSLGTSGGYEQYF. Variable domain in full (rest from reference TRBV7-9 and TRBJ2-7): DTGVSQNPRHKITKRGQNVTFRCDPISEHNRLYWYRQTLGQGPEFLTYFQNEAQLEKSRLLSDRFSAERPKGSFSTLEIQRTEQGDSAMYLCASSLGTSGGYEQYFGPGTRLTVT.